The 2 T cell receptor beta chains below all came from one sample that was sequenced in a study of breast tumors, draining lymph nodes, adjacent tissues. A single record per CDR3 protein comes from TCRdb applying MiXCR to the multiplex PCR reads. The table lists about 15,000 distinct CDR3 sequences, over 40% of them singletons. Sequencing was done on a sample of tumor-adjacent breast tissue. All receptors come from a female donor with breast cancer. Some clones in this sample may be carry-over from other donors' samples.

This clonotype qualifies as medium-sized (0.01 to 0.1%). This chain uses TRBV10-3 with TRBJ1-6; a weak D match, TRBD1 (6 bases). CDR1 ENHRY and CDR2 SYGVKD come from the germline V gene. Trimming cost V 10 bases and J 9 bases, with 13 bases left between them. This CDR3 contains 12 residues. CDR3 DNA sequence: TGTGCCACACAGGGAGGAAGTTCACCCCTCCACTTT. Translating it yields CATQGGSSPLHF.

The gene calls are TRBV20-1 and TRBJ2-7, with TRBD2 identical over 13 bases. Germline-derived CDR1 and CDR2 are DFQATT and SNEGSKA (reference sequence). The CDR3 length is 14 residues. J gave up 5 bases and V 3 bases, and 4 bases lay outside the gene matches. CDR3 DNA: TGCAGTGCTAGGACTAGCGGGAGGTCCCACGAGCAGTACTTC. Its translation is CSARTSGRSHEQYF.